Below are 2 T cell receptor beta chains sequenced from a single sample in a study of cytomegalovirus exposure and HLA in healthy donors. PCR involved 60 Vbeta and 13 Jbeta primers. Libraries were prepared by immunoSEQ multiplex PCR; TCRdb keeps only in-frame clonotypes and omits some of them. The sample consists of under 200,000 clones, roughly 81% of them appearing once. Sequences were obtained from PBMCs. The source is a woman between 45 and 65 years old in good health and CMV-seronegative.

This clone has only a few counts. The junction does not match germline at one end; this may be a read error. The chain couples TRBV5-1 to TRBJ1-1, with a tentative D call TRBD1 (6 bases). Germline-derived CDR1 and CDR2 are SGHRS and YFSETQ. CDR3 length: 15 residues. Here the CDR3 reads CASSSGDILNTEAFF. The CDR3 bases are TGCGCCAGCAGCTCAGGGGACATATTGAATACTGAAGCTTTCTTT. The full variable domain, completed using reference TRBV5-1 and TRBJ1-1, is KAGVTQTPRYLIKTRGQQVTLSCSPISGHRSVSWYQQTPGQGLQFLFEYFSETQRNKGNFPGRFSGRQFSNSRSEMNVSTLELGDSALYLCASSSGDILNTEAFFGQGTRLTVV.

Comment on this clone: At one end, the junction sequence differs from germline, possibly due to a read error. V and J are TRBV19 and TRBJ1-6, with D unclear. CDR3 length: 12 residues. Germline V lookup: CDR1 LNHDA, CDR2 SQIVND (reference sequence). The CDR3 region is CASTIPPSPLHF. CDR3 DNA sequence: TGTGCCAGTACTATACCTCCTTCACCCCTCCACTTT.